This is a list of T cell receptor beta chains from one sample in a study of T cells after yellow fever vaccination. TCRdb ran MiXCR on the 5' RACE reads and lists one entry per CDR3 protein. This sample has 300,000 or so distinct CDR3 sequences, with 8.7% found just once. The source material was CD4+ T cells sorted from PBMCs, sampled 5 days after the yellow fever booster vaccination. The receptors derive from a man in his late teens or twenties who received the YFV17D yellow fever vaccine. Each CDR3 is given with its conserved first and last residue. The order of the fields is CDR3 DNA, CDR3 protein, CDR3 length, J gene, D gene, V gene, clone size. D genes are given only for firm matches. Clone size is shown for a subset of rows, as once, few, many or a class of expanded clone.

cdr3_nt: TGCGCCAGCAATAACCTAGACGGGCGGACCCAGTACTTC; cdr3_aa: CASNNLDGRTQYF; cdr3_length: 13; j_call: TRBJ2-5; d_call: .; v_call: TRBV10-2; clone_size: few
cdr3_nt: TGCAGCGGAGGGACAGGAGGCTCCTACAATGAGCAGTTCTTC; cdr3_aa: CSGGTGGSYNEQFF; cdr3_length: 14; j_call: TRBJ2-1; d_call: TRBD1; v_call: TRBV29-1; clone_size: few
cdr3_nt: TGTGCCAGCAGCTTAGTGAACAGAGAGCAGTACTTC; cdr3_aa: CASSLVNREQYF; cdr3_length: 12; j_call: TRBJ2-7; d_call: .; v_call: TRBV7-9; clone_size: many
cdr3_nt: TGCGCCAGCAGCCTAGGGGCCGCAAAGGGCGTTCGTAACACTGAAGCTTTCTTT; cdr3_aa: CASSLGAAKGVRNTEAFF; cdr3_length: 18; j_call: TRBJ1-1; d_call: .; v_call: TRBV4-1; clone_size: many
cdr3_nt: TGTGCCAGCAGCCAAAGGGCGTCAGGGGTCGGAAACATTCAGTACTTC; cdr3_aa: CASSQRASGVGNIQYF; cdr3_length: 16; j_call: TRBJ2-4; d_call: .; v_call: TRBV7-3; clone_size: .
cdr3_nt: TGTGCCAGCAGCTCTCGGCGCTCCTCCTACAATGAGCAGTTCTTC; cdr3_aa: CASSSRRSSYNEQFF; cdr3_length: 15; j_call: TRBJ2-1; d_call: .; v_call: TRBV13; clone_size: few
cdr3_nt: TGCAGTGCCGGAGACTCTGGGGCCAACGTCCTGACTTTC; cdr3_aa: CSAGDSGANVLTF; cdr3_length: 13; j_call: TRBJ2-6; d_call: .; v_call: TRBV20-1; clone_size: .
cdr3_nt: TGTGCCAGCAGTTACTCGCGGCCCTGGACCCTCCACTTT; cdr3_aa: CASSYSRPWTLHF; cdr3_length: 13; j_call: TRBJ1-6; d_call: .; v_call: TRBV6-5; clone_size: .
cdr3_nt: TGCAGTGCTAGGAAAGGGACCCTCACAGATACGCAGTATTTT; cdr3_aa: CSARKGTLTDTQYF; cdr3_length: 14; j_call: TRBJ2-3; d_call: .; v_call: TRBV20-1; clone_size: few
cdr3_nt: TGTGCTGAGCTCCGGCTGGGGTACCAGCCCTACGAGCAGTACTTC; cdr3_aa: CAELRLGYQPYEQYF; cdr3_length: 15; j_call: TRBJ2-7; d_call: .; v_call: TRBV6-4; clone_size: .
cdr3_nt: TGTGCCAGCAGCAACGTGGGGGGGTACTCCTACAATGAGCAGTTCTTC; cdr3_aa: CASSNVGGYSYNEQFF; cdr3_length: 16; j_call: TRBJ2-1; d_call: TRBD2; v_call: TRBV7-2; clone_size: many
cdr3_nt: TGTGCCAGCAGCAAAGGGGACAGGGGGCAAGAGACCCAGTACTTC; cdr3_aa: CASSKGDRGQETQYF; cdr3_length: 15; j_call: TRBJ2-5; d_call: TRBD1; v_call: TRBV5-4; clone_size: many
cdr3_nt: TGTGCCAGCAGGGTAGCAGGTGGACTGTTTTTT; cdr3_aa: CASRVAGGLFF; cdr3_length: 11; j_call: TRBJ1-4; d_call: .; v_call: TRBV2; clone_size: few
cdr3_nt: TGCGCCAGCACTCCTAGCGGGGGGGCGGAGACCCAGTACTTC; cdr3_aa: CASTPSGGAETQYF; cdr3_length: 14; j_call: TRBJ2-5; d_call: TRBD2; v_call: TRBV10-2; clone_size: few
cdr3_nt: TGTGCCAGCAGCTTCGATACAGGGGAAGCTTTCTTT; cdr3_aa: CASSFDTGEAFF; cdr3_length: 12; j_call: TRBJ1-1; d_call: .; v_call: TRBV7-9; clone_size: few
cdr3_nt: TGTGCCAGCAGTGCTTCGGAACCAAGAGAAAAACTGTTTTTT; cdr3_aa: CASSASEPREKLFF; cdr3_length: 14; j_call: TRBJ1-4; d_call: .; v_call: TRBV6-1; clone_size: .
cdr3_nt: TGTGCCAGCTCACCATATATGGTTGAAGCTTTCTTT; cdr3_aa: CASSPYMVEAFF; cdr3_length: 12; j_call: TRBJ1-1; d_call: .; v_call: TRBV18; clone_size: many
cdr3_nt: TGCAGCGTTGAGAACCGGGACAGAAAATTGAACACTGAAGCTTTCTTT; cdr3_aa: CSVENRDRKLNTEAFF; cdr3_length: 16; j_call: TRBJ1-1; d_call: TRBD1; v_call: TRBV29-1; clone_size: few
cdr3_nt: TGTGCCAGCAGCCAGGGGGCTGGCACAGATACGCAGTATTTT; cdr3_aa: CASSQGAGTDTQYF; cdr3_length: 14; j_call: TRBJ2-3; d_call: TRBD1; v_call: TRBV7-3; clone_size: .
cdr3_nt: TGCGCCAGCAGCCAAATCGGACTGGGGGCTGAGGCCCAGCATTTT; cdr3_aa: CASSQIGLGAEAQHF; cdr3_length: 15; j_call: TRBJ1-5; d_call: .; v_call: TRBV4-1; clone_size: few
cdr3_nt: TGTGCCAGCAGTTACCGTGTGGCGGCTGAAGCTTTCTTT; cdr3_aa: CASSYRVAAEAFF; cdr3_length: 13; j_call: TRBJ1-1; d_call: .; v_call: TRBV6-5; clone_size: .
cdr3_nt: TGCAGTGCTAAGGTCACGGGGCCGGATACGCAGTATTTT; cdr3_aa: CSAKVTGPDTQYF; cdr3_length: 13; j_call: TRBJ2-3; d_call: .; v_call: TRBV20-1; clone_size: few
cdr3_nt: TGCGCCAGCAGCCTGGGCATCTCCGAAAAACTGTTTTTT; cdr3_aa: CASSLGISEKLFF; cdr3_length: 13; j_call: TRBJ1-4; d_call: .; v_call: TRBV4-3; clone_size: .
cdr3_nt: TGTGCCAGCGGGGCACGTAGCTATGGCTACACCTTC; cdr3_aa: CASGARSYGYTF; cdr3_length: 12; j_call: TRBJ1-2; d_call: .; v_call: TRBV2; clone_size: many
cdr3_nt: TGTGCCAGCAGAAAAGAGGGAACTCAGCCCCAGCATTTT; cdr3_aa: CASRKEGTQPQHF; cdr3_length: 13; j_call: TRBJ1-5; d_call: .; v_call: TRBV6-5; clone_size: .
cdr3_nt: TGCGCCAGCAGCTTGGTGGCGCAGGGAGAAGCTTTCTTT; cdr3_aa: CASSLVAQGEAFF; cdr3_length: 13; j_call: TRBJ1-1; d_call: .; v_call: TRBV5-1; clone_size: few
cdr3_nt: TGCGCCAGCAGCTCTGGACAGGGGCGATACACAGATACGCAGTATTTT; cdr3_aa: CASSSGQGRYTDTQYF; cdr3_length: 16; j_call: TRBJ2-3; d_call: TRBD1; v_call: TRBV5-1; clone_size: .
cdr3_nt: TGTGCCAGCATCTTCCCGAGAACTCAACAACAACTCTCTGGAAACACCATATATTTT; cdr3_aa: CASIFPRTQQQLSGNTIYF; cdr3_length: 19; j_call: TRBJ1-3; d_call: .; v_call: TRBV21-1; clone_size: .
cdr3_nt: TGTGCCACCAGTGAAACGGGGACAGGGAGTTTCGATGAGCAGTTCTTC; cdr3_aa: CATSETGTGSFDEQFF; cdr3_length: 16; j_call: TRBJ2-1; d_call: TRBD1; v_call: TRBV24-1; clone_size: many
cdr3_nt: TGCGCCAGCAGCTTGGAAGGACTAGCGGGTTATTATCCAGATACGCAGTATTTT; cdr3_aa: CASSLEGLAGYYPDTQYF; cdr3_length: 18; j_call: TRBJ2-3; d_call: TRBD2; v_call: TRBV5-1; clone_size: few
cdr3_nt: TGCAGTGCCAGAAGGACAGGAGAGAACACTGAAGCTTTCTTT; cdr3_aa: CSARRTGENTEAFF; cdr3_length: 14; j_call: TRBJ1-1; d_call: TRBD1; v_call: TRBV20-1; clone_size: .
cdr3_nt: TGTGCCAGCAGCGGGCGGTTAGGGACCCAGTACTTC; cdr3_aa: CASSGRLGTQYF; cdr3_length: 12; j_call: TRBJ2-5; d_call: .; v_call: TRBV7-9; clone_size: .
cdr3_nt: TGCGCCAGCAGCTTTGGGTTAGCGGCGGAAGAGACCCAGTACTTC; cdr3_aa: CASSFGLAAEETQYF; cdr3_length: 15; j_call: TRBJ2-5; d_call: .; v_call: TRBV5-1; clone_size: many
cdr3_nt: TGTGCCATCAGTGTCGACAGTGACTTTGGAAACACCATATATTTT; cdr3_aa: CAISVDSDFGNTIYF; cdr3_length: 15; j_call: TRBJ1-3; d_call: .; v_call: TRBV10-3; clone_size: .
cdr3_nt: TGTGCCAGCAGTTTAGACTGGGGAGGGGCCAACGTCCTGACTTTC; cdr3_aa: CASSLDWGGANVLTF; cdr3_length: 15; j_call: TRBJ2-6; d_call: .; v_call: TRBV12-3/TRBV12-4; clone_size: .
cdr3_nt: TGTGCCACCAGTAGAGAACATGGGAAAGGGACTGAAGCTTTCTTT; cdr3_aa: CATSREHGKGTEAFF; cdr3_length: 15; j_call: TRBJ1-1; d_call: .; v_call: TRBV15; clone_size: .
cdr3_nt: TGTGCCAGCAGCGGATACAAGACAGATACGCAGTATTTT; cdr3_aa: CASSGYKTDTQYF; cdr3_length: 13; j_call: TRBJ2-3; d_call: .; v_call: TRBV7-6; clone_size: few
cdr3_nt: TGTGCCAGCAGCCAGGCAGGACAGGCCCTCGCGGATACGCAGTATTTT; cdr3_aa: CASSQAGQALADTQYF; cdr3_length: 16; j_call: TRBJ2-3; d_call: TRBD1; v_call: TRBV4-2; clone_size: few
cdr3_nt: TGTGCCAGCTCCGGACAGACCAACTATGGCTACACCTTC; cdr3_aa: CASSGQTNYGYTF; cdr3_length: 13; j_call: TRBJ1-2; d_call: .; v_call: TRBV18; clone_size: .
cdr3_nt: TGCGCCAGCAGGGCTCCAGGGGGACTCTATGGCTACACCTTC; cdr3_aa: CASRAPGGLYGYTF; cdr3_length: 14; j_call: TRBJ1-2; d_call: TRBD1; v_call: TRBV5-1; clone_size: .
cdr3_nt: TGTGCCAGTACCCGGACAGCTCGGGACGACCAGCCCCAGCATTTT; cdr3_aa: CASTRTARDDQPQHF; cdr3_length: 15; j_call: TRBJ1-5; d_call: .; v_call: TRBV19; clone_size: few
cdr3_nt: TGCAGCGGCCGGGGAATTAATGAAAAACTGTTTTTT; cdr3_aa: CSGRGINEKLFF; cdr3_length: 12; j_call: TRBJ1-4; d_call: .; v_call: TRBV29-1; clone_size: few
cdr3_nt: TGCGCCAGCAGCTTGTCCCGACGGAAGAATTCACCCCTCCACTTT; cdr3_aa: CASSLSRRKNSPLHF; cdr3_length: 15; j_call: TRBJ1-6; d_call: .; v_call: TRBV5-1; clone_size: few
cdr3_nt: TGTGCCTGGAGTGTACGGGAGAGGGATACGCAGTATTTT; cdr3_aa: CAWSVRERDTQYF; cdr3_length: 13; j_call: TRBJ2-3; d_call: .; v_call: TRBV30; clone_size: few
cdr3_nt: TGCGCCAGCAGCTTGGGACAGACAACTAATGAAAAACTGTTTTTT; cdr3_aa: CASSLGQTTNEKLFF; cdr3_length: 15; j_call: TRBJ1-4; d_call: .; v_call: TRBV5-1; clone_size: many
cdr3_nt: TGTGCCAGCAGTGAACGGGGGTGGAGCACCGGGGAGCTGTTTTTT; cdr3_aa: CASSERGWSTGELFF; cdr3_length: 15; j_call: TRBJ2-2; d_call: .; v_call: TRBV6-1; clone_size: .